This record looks at one TCR beta chain sequence and its context. No antigen is known for it. The sample originates from a study of OX40 agonist ivuxolimab in advanced cancers. Study-level findings and limits: On average, a greater number of expanded clones characterised CD8+ T cells relative to CD4+.

The CDR3 loop spans 15 amino acids. CDR1 and CDR2 (germline): MNHEY, SMNVEV (reference sequence). Trimming removed 3 bases from V and 2 bases from J, with 11 bases in between. The method was immunoSEQ multiplex PCR; TCRdb's version includes in-frame clones alone and lacks a portion of them. This table has some 130,000 clones, 85% to 90% appearing once. The sample here was CD4+ or CD8+ T cells sorted from blood, taken in a trial of the OX40 agonist ivuxolimab. V gene TRBV27 combines with J gene TRBJ1-5; D gene uncertain. This receptor was taken from an adult with an advanced solid tumor such as melanoma, head and neck, liver or kidney cancer. The CDR3 DNA is TGTGCCAGCAGTTTCTCCGGTAAGGGCAATCAGCCCCAGCATTTT. It encodes CASSFSGKGNQPQHF.